This TCR beta chain was documented in a study of shared clonotypes between healthy human individuals. Study results and caveats: Only blood was sampled; tissue repertoires likely differ.

About this clone: Its matching antigen is unknown.

After removal of 4 bases from V and 1 base from J, the junction contained 1 base not matched to a gene. This CDR3 has 14 residues. Germline values: CDR1 MNHNY, CDR2 SVGAGI (reference sequence). Several immunoSEQ 96-well plates shared each subset's DNA, each plate a replicate. Assay used: immunoSEQ multiplex PCR; TCRdb lists only in-frame clones, some missing. This table holds about 490,000 clones, roughly 80% found once. J is TRBJ2-3 and V is TRBV6-6; TRBD2 aligns across 8 bases. The sequence was obtained from a middle-aged woman in good health. Some clones in this sample may be carry-over from other donors' samples. Material for sequencing was PBMCs. CDR3 sequence (DNA): TGTGCCAGCAGTTTGACTAGCGGCACAGATACGCAGTATTTT. It specifies CASSLTSGTDTQYF.